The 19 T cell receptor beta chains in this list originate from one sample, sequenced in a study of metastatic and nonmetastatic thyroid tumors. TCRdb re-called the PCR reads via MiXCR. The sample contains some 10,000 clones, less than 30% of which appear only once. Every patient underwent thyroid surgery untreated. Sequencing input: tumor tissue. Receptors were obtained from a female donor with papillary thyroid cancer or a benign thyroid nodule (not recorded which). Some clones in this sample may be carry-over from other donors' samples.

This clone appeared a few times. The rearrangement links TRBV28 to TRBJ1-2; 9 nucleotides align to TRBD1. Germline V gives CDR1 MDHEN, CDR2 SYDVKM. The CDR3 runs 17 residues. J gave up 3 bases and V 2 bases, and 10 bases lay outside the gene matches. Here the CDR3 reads CASSLQGQGYLDYGYTF. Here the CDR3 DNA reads TGTGCCAGCAGTTTACAGGGACAGGGTTATTTAGACTATGGCTACACCTTC.

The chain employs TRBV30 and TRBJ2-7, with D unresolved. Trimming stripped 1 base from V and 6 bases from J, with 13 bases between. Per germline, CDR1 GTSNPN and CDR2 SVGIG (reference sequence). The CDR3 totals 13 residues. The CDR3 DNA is TGTGCCTGGAGTGGACTCCTCCACGGCGAGCAGTACTTC. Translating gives CAWSGLLHGEQYF.

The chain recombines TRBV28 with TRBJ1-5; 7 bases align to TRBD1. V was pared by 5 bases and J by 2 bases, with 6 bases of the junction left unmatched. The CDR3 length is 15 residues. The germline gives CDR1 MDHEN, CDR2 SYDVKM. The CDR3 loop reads CASSQGGGGNQPQHF. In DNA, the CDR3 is TGTGCCAGCAGTCAGGGGGGGGGCGGCAATCAGCCCCAGCATTTT.

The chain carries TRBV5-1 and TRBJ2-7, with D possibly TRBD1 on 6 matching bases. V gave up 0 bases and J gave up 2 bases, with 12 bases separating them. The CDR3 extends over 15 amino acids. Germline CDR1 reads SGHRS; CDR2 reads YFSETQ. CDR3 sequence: CASSLGGQSTYEQYF. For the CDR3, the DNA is TGCGCCAGCAGCTTGGGCGGACAGTCCACCTACGAGCAGTACTTC.

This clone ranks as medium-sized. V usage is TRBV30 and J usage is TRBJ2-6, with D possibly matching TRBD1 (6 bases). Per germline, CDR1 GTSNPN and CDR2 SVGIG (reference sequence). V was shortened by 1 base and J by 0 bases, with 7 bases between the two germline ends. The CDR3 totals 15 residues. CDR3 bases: TGTGCCTGGAGTGCAGGGGCCTCTGGGGCCAACGTCCTGACTTTC. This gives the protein CAWSAGASGANVLTF.

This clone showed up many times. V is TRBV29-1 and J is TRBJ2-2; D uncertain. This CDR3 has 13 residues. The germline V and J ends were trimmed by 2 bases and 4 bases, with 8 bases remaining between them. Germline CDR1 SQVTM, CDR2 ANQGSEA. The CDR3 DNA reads TGCAGCGTTGAAAAGGTCGGCACCGGGGAGCTGTTTTTT. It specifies CSVEKVGTGELFF.

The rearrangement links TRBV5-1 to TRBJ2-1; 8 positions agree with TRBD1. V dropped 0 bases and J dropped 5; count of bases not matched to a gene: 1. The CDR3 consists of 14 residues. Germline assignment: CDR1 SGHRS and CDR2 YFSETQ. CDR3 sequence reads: CASSLGQGHNEQFF. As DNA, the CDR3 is TGCGCCAGCAGCTTGGGACAGGGGCACAATGAGCAGTTCTTC.

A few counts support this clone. CDR3 sequence (DNA): TGTGCCAGCTCGACAGGGGGAACAGATACGCAGTATTTT. Translated: CASSTGGTDTQYF. The gene calls are TRBV6-1 and TRBJ2-3, with TRBD1 matching 9 bases. The trim removed 8 bases at V and 3 bases at J, leaving 3 bases unmatched. This CDR3 has 13 amino acids. Germline CDR1 is MNHNS and CDR2 is SASEGT.

CDR3 DNA: TGTGCCTCTATCCGGGACAGGACCTACGAGCAGTACTTC. It yields the protein CASIRDRTYEQYF. The rearrangement uses TRBV30 and TRBJ2-7, with 8 bases that match TRBD1. V lost 7 bases, J lost 2 bases, and 7 bases stayed unmatched. This CDR3 is 13 amino acids long. Germline lookup yields CDR1 GTSNPN and CDR2 SVGIG (reference sequence).

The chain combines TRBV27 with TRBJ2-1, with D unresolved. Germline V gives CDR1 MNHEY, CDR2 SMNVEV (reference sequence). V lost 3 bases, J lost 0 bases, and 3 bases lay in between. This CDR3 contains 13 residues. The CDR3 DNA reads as TGTGCCAGCAGTTTTAACTCCTACAATGAGCAGTTCTTC. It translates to CASSFNSYNEQFF.

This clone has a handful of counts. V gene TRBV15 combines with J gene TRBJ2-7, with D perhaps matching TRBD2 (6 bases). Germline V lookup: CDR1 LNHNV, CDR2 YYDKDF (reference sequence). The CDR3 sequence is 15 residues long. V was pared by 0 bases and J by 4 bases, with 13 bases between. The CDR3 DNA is TGTGCCACCAGCAGAGATGCCGGACTACCATACGAGCAGTACTTC. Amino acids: CATSRDAGLPYEQYF.

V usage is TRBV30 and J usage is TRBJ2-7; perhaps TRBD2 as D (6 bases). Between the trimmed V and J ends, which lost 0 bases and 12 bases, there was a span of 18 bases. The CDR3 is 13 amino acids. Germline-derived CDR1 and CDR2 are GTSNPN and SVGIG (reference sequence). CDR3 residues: CAWSVTTSPRPYF. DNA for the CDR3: TGTGCCTGGAGTGTAACTACTAGCCCCCGACCGTACTTC.

For the CDR3, the DNA is TGCGCCAGCAGCCAAGATGGATCCCCAACCCCGAACACCGGGGAGCTGTTTTTT. Protein: CASSQDGSPTPNTGELFF. The rearrangement uses TRBV4-1 and TRBJ2-2; the D is unclear. Deletions cut 0 bases from V and 0 bases from J, with 14 bases between. From germline, CDR1 is MGHRA and CDR2 YSYEKL. The CDR3 loop spans 18 amino acids.

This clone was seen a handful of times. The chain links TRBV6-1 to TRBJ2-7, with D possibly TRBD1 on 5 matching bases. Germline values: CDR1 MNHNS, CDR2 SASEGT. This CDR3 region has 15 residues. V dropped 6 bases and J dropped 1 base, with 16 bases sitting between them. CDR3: CASRASRGWSYEQYF. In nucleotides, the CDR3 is TGTGCCAGCAGGGCCTCTAGGGGATGGTCCTACGAGCAGTACTTC.

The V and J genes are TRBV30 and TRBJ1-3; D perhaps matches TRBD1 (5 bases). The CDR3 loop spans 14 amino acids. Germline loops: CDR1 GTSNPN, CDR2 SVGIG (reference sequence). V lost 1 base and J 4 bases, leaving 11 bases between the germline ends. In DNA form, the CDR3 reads TGTGCCTGGAGTGGGGGCACGAAAGGAAACACCATATATTTT. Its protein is CAWSGGTKGNTIYF.

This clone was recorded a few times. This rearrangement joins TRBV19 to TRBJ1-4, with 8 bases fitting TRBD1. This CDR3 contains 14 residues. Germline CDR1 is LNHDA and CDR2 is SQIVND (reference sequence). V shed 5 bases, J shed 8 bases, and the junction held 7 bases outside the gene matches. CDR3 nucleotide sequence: TGTGCCAGTAGTCCCCAGGGGGCGCGGGAAAAACTGTTTTTT. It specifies CASSPQGAREKLFF.

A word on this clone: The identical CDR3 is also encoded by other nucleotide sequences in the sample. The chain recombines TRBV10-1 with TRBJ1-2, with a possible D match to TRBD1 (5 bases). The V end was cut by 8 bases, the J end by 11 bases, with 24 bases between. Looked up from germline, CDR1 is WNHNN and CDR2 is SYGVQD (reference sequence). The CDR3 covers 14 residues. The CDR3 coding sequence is TGCGCCAGCCGGCTCCAGGGTTCAGTACTTGGTTACACCTTC. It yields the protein CASRLQGSVLGYTF.

The chain's CDR3 is CASSLELRYEQFF. The DNA of the CDR3 is TGTGCCAGCAGCTTAGAACTACGCTATGAGCAGTTCTTC. The rearrangement joins TRBV11-3 to TRBJ2-1; unclear D gene. The CDR3 loop spans 13 amino acids. V dropped 0 bases and J dropped 8 bases, with 8 bases sitting between them. Germline V CDR1 and CDR2: SGHNT, YENEEA.

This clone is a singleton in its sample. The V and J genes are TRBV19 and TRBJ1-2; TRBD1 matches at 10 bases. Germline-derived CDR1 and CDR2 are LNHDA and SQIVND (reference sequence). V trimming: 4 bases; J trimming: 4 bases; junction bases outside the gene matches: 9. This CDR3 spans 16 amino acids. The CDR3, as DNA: TGTGCCAGTAGTACCCTGACAGGGGGCTTTATCTATGGCTACACCTTC. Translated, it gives CASSTLTGGFIYGYTF.